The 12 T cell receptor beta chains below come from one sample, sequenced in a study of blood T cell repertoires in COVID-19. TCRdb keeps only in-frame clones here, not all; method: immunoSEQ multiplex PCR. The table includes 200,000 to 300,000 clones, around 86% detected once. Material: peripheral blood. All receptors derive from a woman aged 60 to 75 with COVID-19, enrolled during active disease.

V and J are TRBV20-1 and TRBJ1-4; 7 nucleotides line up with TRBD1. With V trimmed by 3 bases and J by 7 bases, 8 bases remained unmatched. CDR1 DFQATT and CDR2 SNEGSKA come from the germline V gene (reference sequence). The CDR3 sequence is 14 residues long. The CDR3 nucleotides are TGCAGTGCTAGTCCCGGGACAGTCCCTGAAAAACTGTTTTTT. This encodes CSASPGTVPEKLFF.

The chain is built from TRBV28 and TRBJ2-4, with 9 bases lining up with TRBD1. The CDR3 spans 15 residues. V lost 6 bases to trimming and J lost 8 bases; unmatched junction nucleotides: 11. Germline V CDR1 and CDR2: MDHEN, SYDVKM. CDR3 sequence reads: CASSRLNRGLDIQYF. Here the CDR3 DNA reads TGTGCCAGCAGCCGACTTAACAGGGGGCTCGACATTCAGTACTTC.

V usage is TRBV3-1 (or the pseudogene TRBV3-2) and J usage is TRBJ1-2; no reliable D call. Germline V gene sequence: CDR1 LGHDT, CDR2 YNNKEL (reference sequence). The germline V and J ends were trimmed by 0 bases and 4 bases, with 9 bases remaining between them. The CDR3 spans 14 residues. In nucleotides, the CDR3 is TGTGCCAGCAGCCAAGACTCCCTTTTCTATGGCTACACCTTC. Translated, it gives CASSQDSLFYGYTF.

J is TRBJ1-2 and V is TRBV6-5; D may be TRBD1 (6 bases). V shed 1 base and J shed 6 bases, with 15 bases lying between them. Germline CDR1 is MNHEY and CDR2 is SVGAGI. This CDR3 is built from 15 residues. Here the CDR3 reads CASSYWGGEGDGYTF. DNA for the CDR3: TGTGCCAGCAGTTACTGGGGGGGCGAAGGAGATGGCTACACCTTC.

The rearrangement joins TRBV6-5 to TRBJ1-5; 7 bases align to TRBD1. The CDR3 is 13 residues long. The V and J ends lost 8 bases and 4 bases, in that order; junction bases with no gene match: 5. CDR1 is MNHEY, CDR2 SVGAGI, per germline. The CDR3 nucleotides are TGTGCCAGCGCAGAGACAGGGAATCAGCCCCAGCATTTT. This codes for CASAETGNQPQHF.

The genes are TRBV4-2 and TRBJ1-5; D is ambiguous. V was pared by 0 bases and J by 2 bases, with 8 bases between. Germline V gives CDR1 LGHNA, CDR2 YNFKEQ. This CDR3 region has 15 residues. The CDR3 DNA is TGTGCCAGCAGCCAAGACGGGAATGGCAATCAGCCCCAGCATTTT. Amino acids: CASSQDGNGNQPQHF.

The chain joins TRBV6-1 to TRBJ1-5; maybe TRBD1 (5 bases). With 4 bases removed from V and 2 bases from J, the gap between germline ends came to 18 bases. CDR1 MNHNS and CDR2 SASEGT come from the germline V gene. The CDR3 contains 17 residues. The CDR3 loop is CASSAGRDWRGNQPQHF. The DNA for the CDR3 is TGTGCCAGCAGTGCAGGCCGGGACTGGAGGGGCAATCAGCCCCAGCATTTT.

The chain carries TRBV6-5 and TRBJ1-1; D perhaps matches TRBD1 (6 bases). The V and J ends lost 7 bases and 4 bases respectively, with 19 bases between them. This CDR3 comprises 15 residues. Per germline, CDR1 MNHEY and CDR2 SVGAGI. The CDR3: CASTSTGKGGTEAFF. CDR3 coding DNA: TGTGCCAGCACATCAACAGGGAAAGGGGGCACTGAAGCTTTCTTT.

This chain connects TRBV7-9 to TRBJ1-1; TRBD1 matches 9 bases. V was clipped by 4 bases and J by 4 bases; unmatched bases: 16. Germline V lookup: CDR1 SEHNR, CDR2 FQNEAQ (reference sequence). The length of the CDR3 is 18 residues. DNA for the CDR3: TGTGCCAGCAGCTCCCGAATGAATACAGGGACAGGGAGCACTGAAGCTTTCTTT. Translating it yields CASSSRMNTGTGSTEAFF. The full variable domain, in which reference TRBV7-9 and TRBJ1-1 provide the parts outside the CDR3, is DTGVSQNPRHKITKRGQNVTFRCDPISEHNRLYWYRQTLGQGPEFLTYFQNEAQLEKSRLLSDRFSAERPKGSFSTLEIQRTEQGDSAMYLCASSSRMNTGTGSTEAFFGQGTRLTVV.

This chain's CDR3 is CASSQDTSGIADTQYF. The DNA for the CDR3 is TGCGCCAGCAGCCAAGATACTAGCGGGATCGCAGATACGCAGTATTTT. V is TRBV4-3 and J is TRBJ2-3; 10 positions agree with TRBD2. Germline CDR1 LGHNA, CDR2 YSLEER. Trimming at V came to 0 bases and at J to 4 bases, leaving 4 bases not matched to a gene. This CDR3 comprises 16 residues.

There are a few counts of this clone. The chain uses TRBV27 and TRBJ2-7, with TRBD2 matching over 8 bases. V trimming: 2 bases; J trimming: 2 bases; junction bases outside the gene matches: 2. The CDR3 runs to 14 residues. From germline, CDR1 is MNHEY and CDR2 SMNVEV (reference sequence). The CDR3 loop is CASSLAGGTYEQYF. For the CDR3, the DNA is TGTGCCAGCAGTTTAGCGGGAGGCACCTACGAGCAGTACTTC.

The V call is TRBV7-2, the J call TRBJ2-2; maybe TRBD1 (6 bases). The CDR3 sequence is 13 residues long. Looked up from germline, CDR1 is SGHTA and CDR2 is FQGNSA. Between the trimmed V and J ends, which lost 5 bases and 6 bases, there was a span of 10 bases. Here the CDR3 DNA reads TGTGCCAGCAGCGTTTGGGGGCCCGGGGAGCTGTTTTTT. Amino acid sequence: CASSVWGPGELFF.